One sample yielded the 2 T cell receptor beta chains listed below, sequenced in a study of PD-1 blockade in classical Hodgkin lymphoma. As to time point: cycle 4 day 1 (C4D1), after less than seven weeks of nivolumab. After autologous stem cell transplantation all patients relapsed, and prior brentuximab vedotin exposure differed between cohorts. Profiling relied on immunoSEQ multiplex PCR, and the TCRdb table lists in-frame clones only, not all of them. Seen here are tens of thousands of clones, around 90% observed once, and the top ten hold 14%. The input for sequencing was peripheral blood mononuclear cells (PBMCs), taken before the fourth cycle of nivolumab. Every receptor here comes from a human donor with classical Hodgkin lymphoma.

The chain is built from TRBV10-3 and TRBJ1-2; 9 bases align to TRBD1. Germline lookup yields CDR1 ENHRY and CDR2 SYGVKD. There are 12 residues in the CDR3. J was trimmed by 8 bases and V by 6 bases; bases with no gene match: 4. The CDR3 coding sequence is TGTGCCATCAGGATGACAGGGGGGGGCTACACCTTC. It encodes CAIRMTGGGYTF.

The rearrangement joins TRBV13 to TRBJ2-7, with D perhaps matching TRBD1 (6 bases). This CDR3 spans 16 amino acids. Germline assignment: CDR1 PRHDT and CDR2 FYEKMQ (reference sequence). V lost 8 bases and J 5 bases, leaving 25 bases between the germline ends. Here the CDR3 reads CASRSRGRTAPHEQYF. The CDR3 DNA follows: TGTGCCAGCCGCTCCAGGGGACGTACAGCCCCCCACGAGCAGTACTTC.